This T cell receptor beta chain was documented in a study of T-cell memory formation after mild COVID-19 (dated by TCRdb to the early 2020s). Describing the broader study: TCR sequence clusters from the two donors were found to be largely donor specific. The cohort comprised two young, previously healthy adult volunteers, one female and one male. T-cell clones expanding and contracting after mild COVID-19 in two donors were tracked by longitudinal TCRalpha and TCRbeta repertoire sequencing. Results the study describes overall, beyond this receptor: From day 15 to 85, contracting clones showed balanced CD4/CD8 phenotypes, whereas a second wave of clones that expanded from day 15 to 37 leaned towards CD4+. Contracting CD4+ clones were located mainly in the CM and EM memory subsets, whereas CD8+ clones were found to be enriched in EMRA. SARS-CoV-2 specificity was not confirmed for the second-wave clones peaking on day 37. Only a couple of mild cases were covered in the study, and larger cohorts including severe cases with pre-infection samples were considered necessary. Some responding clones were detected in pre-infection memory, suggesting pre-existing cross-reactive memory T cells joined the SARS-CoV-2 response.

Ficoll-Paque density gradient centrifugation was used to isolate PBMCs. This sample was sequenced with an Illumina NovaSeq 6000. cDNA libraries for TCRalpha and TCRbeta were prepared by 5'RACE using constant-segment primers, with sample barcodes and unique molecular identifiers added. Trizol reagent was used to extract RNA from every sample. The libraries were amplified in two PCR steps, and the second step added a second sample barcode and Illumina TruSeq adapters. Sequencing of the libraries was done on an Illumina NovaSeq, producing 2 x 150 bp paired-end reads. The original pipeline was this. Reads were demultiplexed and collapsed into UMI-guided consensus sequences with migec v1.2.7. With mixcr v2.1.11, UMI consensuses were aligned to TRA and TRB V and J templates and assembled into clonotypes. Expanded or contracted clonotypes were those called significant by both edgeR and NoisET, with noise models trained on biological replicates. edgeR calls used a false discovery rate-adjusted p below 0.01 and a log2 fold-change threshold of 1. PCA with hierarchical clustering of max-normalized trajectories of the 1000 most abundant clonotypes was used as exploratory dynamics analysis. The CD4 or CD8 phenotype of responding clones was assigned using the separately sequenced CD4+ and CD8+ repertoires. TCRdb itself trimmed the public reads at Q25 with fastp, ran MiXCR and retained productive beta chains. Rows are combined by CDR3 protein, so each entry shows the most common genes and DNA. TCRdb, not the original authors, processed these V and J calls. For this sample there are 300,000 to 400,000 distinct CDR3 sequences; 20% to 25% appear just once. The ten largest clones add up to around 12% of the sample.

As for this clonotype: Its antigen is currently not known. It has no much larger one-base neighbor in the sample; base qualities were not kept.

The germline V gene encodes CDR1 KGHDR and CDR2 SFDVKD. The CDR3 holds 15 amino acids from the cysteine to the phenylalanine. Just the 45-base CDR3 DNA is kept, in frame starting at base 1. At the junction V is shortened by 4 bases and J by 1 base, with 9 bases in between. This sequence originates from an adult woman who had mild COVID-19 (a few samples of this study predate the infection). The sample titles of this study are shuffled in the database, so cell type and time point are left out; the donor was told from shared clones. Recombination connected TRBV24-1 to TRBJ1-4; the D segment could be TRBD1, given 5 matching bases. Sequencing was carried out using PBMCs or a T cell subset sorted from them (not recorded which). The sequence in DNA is TGTGCCACCAGTGAGGGGGTGGTAACTAATGAAAAACTGTTTTTT. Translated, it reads CATSEGVVTNEKLFF.